This T cell receptor (beta chain) was obtained from a study of early T cells in non-severe SARS-CoV-2 infection. The wider study: Sequencing was performed on bulk RNA from unsorted whole blood, leaving chains unpaired. Findings of the study overall: There was a bias toward anti-spike CD8 responses in VDJdb matching, which missed private and CD4 specificities.

Germline values: CDR1 LNHDA, CDR2 SQIVND (reference sequence). V lost 5 bases and J lost 0, with 5 bases in between. The CDR3 is made up of 13 amino acids. Details on this clonotype: Its antigen is as yet unknown.

Unique molecular identifiers were attached to individual cDNA molecules. TCRdb ran MiXCR on the 5' RACE reads and lists one entry per CDR3 protein. This sample has over 85,000 distinct CDR3 sequences, with around 14% found just once. The sequenced sample was whole blood. The source of this sequence is an adult who was a healthcare worker with PCR-confirmed SARS-CoV-2 infection or an uninfected control (not recorded which). The V call is TRBV19, the J call TRBJ1-3; D unclear. CDR3 sequence: CASSQNSGNTIYF. For the CDR3, the DNA is TGTGCCAGTAGTCAAAACTCTGGAAACACCATATATTTT. Using reference TRBV19 and TRBJ1-3 for the parts outside the CDR3, the full variable domain is DGGITQSPKYLFRKEGQNVTLSCEQNLNHDAMYWYRQDPGQGLRLIYYSQIVNDFQKGDIAEGYSVSREKKESFPLTVTSAQKNPTAFYLCASSQNSGNTIYFGEGSWLTVV.